Listed here are 6 T cell receptor beta chains from one sample, sequenced in a study of T cells in localized non-small cell lung cancer. Measured with immunoSEQ multiplex PCR; TCRdb has only the in-frame clones, and not every one. The table has tens of thousands of clones, around 85% seen once. The sample here was peripheral blood, taken before any cancer treatment. These receptors all come from a female donor over 55 with stage I lung adenocarcinoma.

The chain carries TRBV28 and TRBJ1-3, with D maybe TRBD1 (6 bases). The CDR3 length is 14 residues. V lost 6 bases and J lost 0, with 9 bases in between. CDR1 and CDR2 (germline): MDHEN, SYDVKM. The CDR3 sequence is CASSGGSSGNTIYF. DNA for the CDR3: TGTGCCAGCAGCGGGGGCAGCTCTGGAAACACCATATATTTT.

V and J are TRBV28 and TRBJ2-5; 8 nucleotides match TRBD1. V trimming: 4 bases; J trimming: 5 bases; junction bases outside the gene matches: 6. This CDR3 is 14 amino acids long. Germline-derived CDR1 and CDR2 are MDHEN and SYDVKM. The CDR3 sequence: CASSSVRGPETQYF. CDR3 bases: TGTGCCAGCAGTTCGGTCAGGGGGCCCGAGACCCAGTACTTC.

The table lists this clone with a count of one. The chain links TRBV5-8 to TRBJ1-1; D perhaps matches TRBD1 (5 bases). V gave up 2 bases and J gave up 1 base, with 9 bases separating them. CDR3 size: 14 residues. Germline CDR1 SGHTS, CDR2 YDEGEE. The CDR3 here is CASSLAGRNTEAFF. The CDR3 DNA sequence: TGTGCCAGCAGCTTAGCAGGGCGGAACACTGAAGCTTTCTTT.

The CDR3 bases are TGTGCCAGCAGCTTAGGCCCGGGACAGACTAACTATGGCTACACCTTC. Translation gives CASSLGPGQTNYGYTF. This sequence joins TRBV7-8 and TRBJ1-2; 7 bases align to TRBD1. V dropped 1 base and J dropped 0; count of bases not matched to a gene: 5. The CDR3 covers 16 residues. The germline CDR1 and CDR2 sequences are SGHVS and FQNEAQ.

The gene calls are TRBV5-1 and TRBJ1-2, with 7 bases that match TRBD1. Germline CDR1 is SGHRS and CDR2 is YFSETQ. The CDR3 has 15 residues. After removal of 3 bases from V and 0 bases from J, the junction contained 5 bases not matched to a gene. The CDR3 DNA sequence: TGCGCCAGCAGCTGGGGGGACAGCTCTAACTATGGCTACACCTTC. It encodes CASSWGDSSNYGYTF. The full variable domain, in which reference TRBV5-1 and TRBJ1-2 provide the parts outside the CDR3, is KAGVTQTPRYLIKTRGQQVTLSCSPISGHRSVSWYQQTPGQGLQFLFEYFSETQRNKGNFPGRFSGRQFSNSRSEMNVSTLELGDSALYLCASSWGDSSNYGYTFGSGTRLTVV.

The chain combines TRBV28 with TRBJ1-6; tentatively, D is TRBD1 (5 bases). Germline V gene sequence: CDR1 MDHEN, CDR2 SYDVKM. CDR3 length: 16 residues. The germline V and J ends were trimmed by 4 bases and 7 bases, with 17 bases remaining between them. The CDR3 here is CASSSSRDLLNSPLHF. In DNA, the CDR3 is TGTGCCAGCAGTTCTAGCCGGGACCTTCTCAATTCACCCCTCCACTTT.